The present TCR beta chain was sequenced within a study of blood T cells in healthy people across ages. Study-level findings and limits: Possibly, changes in expanded clonotypes were confounded because donor CMV status was unknown.

Combining a sample-barcoded 5' primer with a J-beta primer mix, a second PCR ran for 7 to 11 cycles. MiXCR was run by TCRdb on the 5' RACE reads, yielding one entry per CDR3 protein. The sample lists roughly 1,500,000 distinct CDR3 sequences, 42% occurring once. This clonotype has a handful of counts. What it binds is unknown. Per-sample PBMC isolation yielded at least 6.5 million cells. V gave up 7 bases and J gave up 6 bases, with 17 bases separating them. In germline, CDR1 is MDHEN, CDR2 SYDVKM. This CDR3 has 14 residues. The chain recombines TRBV28 with TRBJ2-3; D might be TRBD1 (5 bases). This receptor was obtained from a woman aged 18-29 years in good health. Input material: blood. The CDR3: CASTLGPLGDTQYF. CDR3 nucleotides: TGTGCCAGCACCCTGGGGCCCCTCGGTGATACGCAGTATTTT.